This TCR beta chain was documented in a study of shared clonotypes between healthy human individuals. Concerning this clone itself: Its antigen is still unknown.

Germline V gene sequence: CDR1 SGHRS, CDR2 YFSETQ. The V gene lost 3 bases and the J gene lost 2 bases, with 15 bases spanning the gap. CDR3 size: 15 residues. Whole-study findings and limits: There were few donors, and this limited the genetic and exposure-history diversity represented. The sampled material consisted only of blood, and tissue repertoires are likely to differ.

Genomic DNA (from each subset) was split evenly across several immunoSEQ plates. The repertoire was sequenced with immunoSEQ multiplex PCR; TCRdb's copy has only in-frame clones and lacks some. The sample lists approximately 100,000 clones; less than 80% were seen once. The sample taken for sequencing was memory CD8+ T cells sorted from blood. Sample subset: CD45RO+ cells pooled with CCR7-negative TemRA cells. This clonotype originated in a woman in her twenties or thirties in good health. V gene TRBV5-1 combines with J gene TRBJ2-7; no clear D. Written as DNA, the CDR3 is TGCGCCAGCAGCTGGTATGGGCGACACACCTACGAGCAGTACTTC. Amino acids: CASSWYGRHTYEQYF.